This paragraph covers one T cell receptor beta chain sequence. This sample was taken from a study of T cell changes during pregnancy in multiple sclerosis. TCRdb keeps only in-frame clones here, not all; method: immunoSEQ multiplex PCR. The sample carries 55,000 or so clones, over 80% recorded once. Germline CDR1 and CDR2: ENHRY and SYGVKD. V was cut by 2 bases and J by 8 bases, with 12 bases left in between. This CDR3 comprises 13 residues. Source: CD4+ T cells from peripheral blood mononuclear cells, taken after pregnancy. This receptor was taken from a female donor in good health, enrolled as a control in a pregnancy study. The chain links TRBV10-3 to TRBJ1-2, with D tentatively TRBD1 (5 bases). DNA of the CDR3: TGTGCCATCAGTGAGACGCAGGGTGGGGGCTACACCTTC. It encodes CAISETQGGGYTF.